Shown below are 7 T cell receptor beta chains from a single sample sequenced in a study of human T cells and chemical hapten exposure. TCRdb reprocessed the RACE reads via MiXCR and lists one record per CDR3 protein. The sample carries roughly 100,000 distinct CDR3 sequences, about 34% recorded once. Time point meaning: patch test 3, about 24 weeks after DPC sensitization. The treatment was: therapeutic diphenylcyclopropenone sensitization with weekly scalp DPC. The sample consisted of whole blood, taken in connection with sensitization to the hapten diphenylcyclopropenone (DPC). These receptor sequences come from a man between 40 and 49 years old with alopecia areata. Some clones in this sample may be carry-over from other donors' samples.

This clonotype was seen ten or more times. J is TRBJ2-7 and V is TRBV2; tentative D call: TRBD1 (6 bases). The CDR3 is 13 amino acids. CDR1 and CDR2 from the germline V gene are SNHLY and FYNNEI. The ends were cut back, 4 bases at V and 5 bases at J, with 12 bases in the middle. CDR3 residues: CASSVRGGNEQYV. The CDR3 nucleotides are TGTGCCAGCAGTGTCAGGGGTGGCAACGAGCAGTACGTC.

The chain links TRBV27 to TRBJ1-5; tentatively, D is TRBD1 (6 bases). V lost 5 bases and J lost 7, with 15 bases in between. CDR1 MNHEY and CDR2 SMNVEV come from the germline V gene (reference sequence). The CDR3 covers 14 residues. The CDR3 loop reads CASSVTGRSQPQHF. DNA for the CDR3: TGTGCCAGCAGTGTTACAGGGAGGTCACAGCCCCAGCATTTT.

Only a few counts were recorded for this clonotype. This chain connects TRBV20-1 to TRBJ2-3; the D gene is possibly TRBD2 (6 bases). The CDR3 covers 15 residues. Trimming cost V 6 bases and J 0 bases, with 16 bases left between them. Germline V lookup: CDR1 DFQATT, CDR2 SNEGSKA (reference sequence). CDR3 sequence (DNA): TGCAGTGCCGTGGGTAGGGGAGGTAGCACAGATACGCAGTATTTT. Its translation is CSAVGRGGSTDTQYF.

The chain carries TRBV14 and TRBJ2-5; D is perhaps TRBD2 (5 bases). The CDR3 totals 17 residues. V lost 2 bases and J lost 1, with 17 bases in between. Germline-derived CDR1 and CDR2 are SGHDN and FVKESK. The CDR3 sequence: CASSQRQAARIQETQYF. For the CDR3, the DNA is TGTGCCAGCAGCCAACGACAAGCGGCCCGCATCCAAGAGACCCAGTACTTC.

This clonotype was detected ten times or more. This chain joins TRBV12-3 or TRBV12-4 and TRBJ1-5; 8 bases line up with TRBD1. With V trimmed by 6 bases and J by 5 bases, 3 bases remained unmatched. CDR3 size: 13 residues. DNA for the CDR3: TGTGCCAGCAGCTTGACAGGGGATCAGCCCCAGCATTTT. Residues: CASSLTGDQPQHF.

This clonotype was seen only a few times. The V and J genes are TRBV6-5 and TRBJ2-3, with TRBD2 identical over 7 bases. Germline V gives CDR1 MNHEY, CDR2 SVGAGI. Unmatched junction bases numbered 12, after V lost 2 bases and J lost 4 bases. The CDR3 extends over 17 amino acids. CDR3 region: CASSYGWLAGGPDTQYF. In nucleotides, the CDR3 is TGTGCCAGCAGTTACGGGTGGTTAGCGGGTGGACCAGATACGCAGTATTTT.

The chain carries TRBV28 and TRBJ1-1; D is undetermined. CDR3 length: 16 amino acids. V lost 7 bases and J 4 bases, leaving 22 bases between the germline ends. The V gene's germline CDR1 is MDHEN and CDR2 SYDVKM. CDR3 sequence: CASIRKWAGRSTEAFF. CDR3 DNA sequence: TGTGCCAGCATACGAAAATGGGCGGGCAGGAGCACTGAAGCTTTCTTT.